This paragraph covers one T cell receptor beta chain sequence. Sequencing used immunoSEQ multiplex PCR; TCRdb keeps in-frame clones, though not all of them. The sample includes a few hundred thousand clones, 70% to 90% of them seen just once. The data stem from a study of blood T cell repertoires in COVID-19. Across the whole study: Acute-phase and convalescent COVID-19 samples originated in the United States, Italy and Spain. T cells, B-cell-depleted T cells, or PBMCs supplied cDNA or gDNA.

Sequencing was carried out using peripheral blood. This clonotype was sampled from a man in his forties or fifties with active or convalescent COVID-19.

Written as DNA, the CDR3 is TGTGCCATCAGCCTCGACAGGGCTGAAGCTTTCTTT. Amino acids: CAISLDRAEAFF. This sequence joins TRBV10-3 and TRBJ1-1, with 7 bases lining up with TRBD1. After removal of 6 bases from V and 6 bases from J, the junction contained 4 bases not matched to a gene. CDR1 is ENHRY and CDR2 is SYGVKD in the germline V gene. The CDR3 runs 12 residues.